This TCR beta chain was retrieved from a study of shared clonotypes between healthy human individuals. Study-level points and caveats: Despite large depth, rarefaction showed incomplete sorted-subset sequencing.

The CDR3 spans 20 residues. The germline CDR1 and CDR2 sequences are SGDLS and YYNGEE. Trimming cost V 1 base and J 8 bases, with 28 bases left between them. On this clone itself: Its antigen is unknown.

The investigators split CD4+ cells into a CD45RA+ naive subset and a CD45RA-negative memory subset. Produced via immunoSEQ multiplex PCR; TCRdb's table is partial and in-frame only. The data contain about 1.5 million clones, approximately 98% of them singletons. The rearrangement joins TRBV9 to TRBJ2-6, with D perhaps assigned TRBD1 or TRBD2 (5 bases each). Sequenced material: naive CD4+ T cells sorted from blood. Subset of the sample: CD45RA+ positively selected. The clonotype was recovered from a man aged 25 to 40 in good health. The CDR3 sequence is CASSVREAGSMFLRTNVLTF. DNA for the CDR3: TGTGCCAGCAGCGTAAGAGAGGCAGGGAGTATGTTTCTTCGGACCAACGTCCTGACTTTC.